This TCR beta chain stems from a study of T cell responses to AZD1222 COVID-19 vaccine. Overall study findings and caveats: When two AZD1222 doses had been given, Spike-specific TCR breadth and depth rose.

Sequenced by immunoSEQ multiplex PCR; TCRdb stores in-frame clones only, minus some. Seen here are more than 90,000 clones, 88% observed once, and the top ten hold approximately 15%. Points on this clone: What it recognizes is unknown.

Germline assignment: CDR1 KGHDR and CDR2 SFDVKD. CDR3 length: 22 residues. V lost 4 bases to trimming and J lost 5 bases, with 35 bases between them. The receptor's source is an adult who received the AZD1222 COVID-19 vaccine. This specimen was peripheral blood, taken 28 days after the second AZD1222 dose. The J gene is TRBJ2-1, the V gene TRBV24-1, with D uncertain. The CDR3 region has the DNA TGTGCCACCAGTGACCCGATGCCGACCCTCTTCGGTCAGGCCAGATTCAACAATGAGCAGTTCTTC. This encodes CATSDPMPTLFGQARFNNEQFF.